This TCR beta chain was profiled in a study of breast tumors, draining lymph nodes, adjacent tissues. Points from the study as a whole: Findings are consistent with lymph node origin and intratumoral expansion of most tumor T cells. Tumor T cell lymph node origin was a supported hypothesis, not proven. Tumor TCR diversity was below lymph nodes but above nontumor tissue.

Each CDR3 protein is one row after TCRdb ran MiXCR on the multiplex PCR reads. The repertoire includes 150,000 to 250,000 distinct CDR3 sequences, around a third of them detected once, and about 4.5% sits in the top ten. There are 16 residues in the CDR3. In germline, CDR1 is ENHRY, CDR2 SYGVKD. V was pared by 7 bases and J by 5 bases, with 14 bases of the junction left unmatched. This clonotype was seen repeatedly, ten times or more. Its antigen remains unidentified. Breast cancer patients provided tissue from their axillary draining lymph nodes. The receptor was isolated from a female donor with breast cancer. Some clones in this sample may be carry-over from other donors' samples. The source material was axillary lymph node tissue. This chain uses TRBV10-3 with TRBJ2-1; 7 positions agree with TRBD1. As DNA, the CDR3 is TGTGCCATCAACGGAGGCCCGGGACAGAGAAACAATGAGCAGTTCTTC. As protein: CAINGGPGQRNNEQFF.